A single sample gave rise to the 23 T cell receptor beta chains below, sequenced in a study of blood T cell repertoires in COVID-19. Measured with immunoSEQ multiplex PCR; TCRdb has only the in-frame clones, and not every one. The sample lists a few hundred thousand clones; about 86% were seen once. The sequencing input was peripheral blood. These receptors all come from a person aged 65-85 years with COVID-19, enrolled during active disease.

This clone has only one observation. This chain connects TRBV18 to TRBJ2-7, with D maybe TRBD2 (7 bases). V lost 6 bases to trimming and J lost 2 bases, with 14 bases between them. Germline V gives CDR1 KGHSH, CDR2 LQKENI. This CDR3 contains 14 residues. CDR3 nucleotide sequence: TGTGCCAGCTCCAGCGGGACACCTACCTACGAGCAGTACTTC. The encoded protein is CASSSGTPTYEQYF.

In its sample, this clone was seen a few times. J is TRBJ2-3 and V is TRBV19, with D uncertain. The CDR3 covers 12 residues. V lost 3 bases and J lost 3, with 4 bases in between. CDR1 LNHDA and CDR2 SQIVND come from the germline V gene (reference sequence). In nucleotides, the CDR3 is TGTGCCAGTAGTATGAGGACAGATACGCAGTATTTT. Translating it yields CASSMRTDTQYF. The full variable domain, with the rest looked up from reference TRBV19 and TRBJ2-3, is DGGITQSPKYLFRKEGQNVTLSCEQNLNHDAMYWYRQDPGQGLRLIYYSQIVNDFQKGDIAEGYSVSREKKESFPLTVTSAQKNPTAFYLCASSMRTDTQYFGPGTRLTVL.

V usage is TRBV29-1 and J usage is TRBJ1-2, with 8 positions matching TRBD1. The V and J ends lost 7 bases and 4 bases, in that order; junction bases with no gene match: 8. This CDR3 comprises 13 residues. Per germline, CDR1 SQVTM and CDR2 ANQGSEA. CDR3 sequence reads: CSESSGTGYGYTF. Written as DNA, the CDR3 is TGCAGCGAGTCTTCCGGGACAGGCTATGGCTACACCTTC.

There are a few counts of this clone. The chain combines TRBV19 with TRBJ2-3, with 11 bases fitting TRBD2. After removal of 6 bases from V and 2 bases from J, the junction contained 4 bases not matched to a gene. In germline, CDR1 is LNHDA, CDR2 SQIVND (reference sequence). The length of the CDR3 is 15 residues. The CDR3 DNA follows: TGTGCCAGTAGGGGGACTAGCGGATACACAGATACGCAGTATTTT. Amino acid sequence: CASRGTSGYTDTQYF.

The rearrangement links TRBV19 to TRBJ1-1; D unclear. This CDR3 is built from 13 residues. V dropped 10 bases and J dropped 1 base, with 13 bases sitting between them. CDR1 and CDR2 from the germline V gene are LNHDA and SQIVND (reference sequence). The CDR3 bases are TGTGCCACCACGAACCGGGGGAACACTGAAGCTTTCTTT. It specifies CATTNRGNTEAFF.

The chain employs TRBV28 and TRBJ1-2, with D perhaps TRBD1 (6 bases). This CDR3 is built from 14 residues. The V gene's germline CDR1 is MDHEN and CDR2 SYDVKM. Trimming cost V 7 bases and J 7 bases, with 19 bases left between them. CDR3 nucleotides: TGTGCCAGCAATAGACAGGCTAGGGCTACTGGCTACACCTTC. Protein sequence: CASNRQARATGYTF.

The V gene is TRBV27, the J gene TRBJ1-6, with TRBD1 matching over 10 bases. J was trimmed by 7 bases and V by 5 bases; bases with no gene match: 5. CDR1 and CDR2 (germline): MNHEY, SMNVEV (reference sequence). The CDR3 is 15 residues long. CDR3 amino acids: CASSDRGPWNSPLHF. The DNA for the CDR3 is TGTGCCAGCAGTGACAGGGGGCCGTGGAATTCACCCCTCCACTTT.

CDR3 sequence (DNA): TGTGCCAGCAGCTTAATAGGGGTCACAGATACGCAGTATTTT. This encodes CASSLIGVTDTQYF. The V gene is TRBV7-3, the J gene TRBJ2-3; D may be TRBD1 (5 bases). From germline, CDR1 is SGHTA and CDR2 FQGTGA. The CDR3 consists of 14 residues. V was cut by 1 base and J by 2 bases, with 7 bases left in between.

V usage is TRBV3-1 (or the pseudogene TRBV3-2) and J usage is TRBJ1-2; 7 positions agree with TRBD1. The CDR3 has 12 amino acids. CDR1 and CDR2 (germline): LGHDT, YNNKEL (reference sequence). The J segment lost 5 bases and the V segment lost 6 bases, leaving 3 bases of the junction unmatched. CDR3 bases: TGTGCCAGCAGTGGGACAGCTTATGGCTACACCTTC. Translated, it gives CASSGTAYGYTF.

The V call is TRBV18, the J call TRBJ2-1, with D possibly matching TRBD2 (6 bases). V was clipped by 3 bases and J by 5 bases, with 14 bases between them. Germline values: CDR1 KGHSH, CDR2 LQKENI. CDR3 length equals 15 residues. The CDR3 DNA reads TGTGCCAGCTCACCGCTGGCGGGGACCCACAATGAGCAGTTCTTC. It codes for CASSPLAGTHNEQFF.

This chain links TRBV19 with TRBJ1-4; 9 bases agree with TRBD1. The CDR3 sequence is 17 residues long. The germline V gene has CDR1 LNHDA and CDR2 SQIVND (reference sequence). The ends lost 6 bases at V and 4 bases at J; junction bases unmatched: 12. CDR3 bases: TGTGCCAGTAGCCCGGGGGACAGGGCATTTAATAATGAAAAACTGTTTTTT. Its translation: CASSPGDRAFNNEKLFF. The full variable domain, rest sourced from reference TRBV19 and TRBJ1-4, is DGGITQSPKYLFRKEGQNVTLSCEQNLNHDAMYWYRQDPGQGLRLIYYSQIVNDFQKGDIAEGYSVSREKKESFPLTVTSAQKNPTAFYLCASSPGDRAFNNEKLFFGSGTQLSVL.

This clone was observed a few times. The chain joins TRBV5-1 to TRBJ1-1; 7 positions agree with TRBD1. After removal of 0 bases from V and 0 bases from J, the junction contained 5 bases not matched to a gene. Germline V lookup: CDR1 SGHRS, CDR2 YFSETQ. The CDR3 is made up of 16 amino acids. The CDR3 is CASSLAGGQVNTEAFF. As DNA, the CDR3 is TGCGCCAGCAGCTTGGCCGGCGGACAGGTGAACACTGAAGCTTTCTTT.

This rearrangement joins TRBV7-9 to TRBJ2-7; the D is unclear. The CDR3 is 12 amino acids. V was cut by 1 base and J by 5 bases, with 6 bases left in between. CDR1 SEHNR and CDR2 FQNEAQ come from the germline V gene (reference sequence). The CDR3 loop reads CASSLVTDEQYF. CDR3 bases: TGTGCCAGCAGCTTAGTAACAGACGAGCAGTACTTC.

This clone was detected only once. This chain uses TRBV7-9 with TRBJ2-7, with 8 bases that match TRBD2. CDR3 size: 15 residues. The V segment lost 5 bases and the J segment 2 bases; nucleotides outside the gene matches: 8. Per the germline V gene, CDR1 is SEHNR and CDR2 is FQNEAQ (reference sequence). The chain's CDR3 is CASSDSAGGPYEQYF. The CDR3 DNA reads TGTGCCAGCAGCGACTCGGCGGGAGGCCCCTACGAGCAGTACTTC. The variable domain in full, with the rest retrieved from reference TRBV7-9 and TRBJ2-7, is DTGVSQNPRHKITKRGQNVTFRCDPISEHNRLYWYRQTLGQGPEFLTYFQNEAQLEKSRLLSDRFSAERPKGSFSTLEIQRTEQGDSAMYLCASSDSAGGPYEQYFGPGTRLTVT.

This clone has a handful of counts. The CDR3 protein is CASSAPGAGLQVEKLFF. The CDR3 DNA reads TGTGCCAGTAGTGCACCTGGGGCCGGATTACAAGTTGAAAAACTGTTTTTT. The V and J genes are TRBV19 and TRBJ1-4, with TRBD1 as a possible D gene (5 bases). V gave up 5 bases and J gave up 7 bases, with 23 bases separating them. CDR3 size: 17 residues. CDR1 is LNHDA and CDR2 is SQIVND in the germline V gene (reference sequence).

CDR3 nucleotide sequence: TGCAGTGCTGAGAAGAGTGGCTACACCTTC. Its translation is CSAEKSGYTF. This chain connects TRBV20-1 to TRBJ1-2, with D uncertain. Germline V gene sequence: CDR1 DFQATT, CDR2 SNEGSKA (reference sequence). V shed 5 bases and J shed 7 bases, with 8 bases lying between them. The length of the CDR3 is 10 residues.

This CDR3 reads CASSFRQGVGYGYTF. CDR3 nucleotides: TGTGCCAGCAGTTTTCGTCAAGGGGTGGGCTATGGCTACACCTTC. The genes are TRBV28 and TRBJ1-2, with D possibly being TRBD1 (5 bases). The germline V and J ends were trimmed by 3 bases and 4 bases, with 15 bases remaining between them. There are 15 residues in the CDR3. Germline V gives CDR1 MDHEN, CDR2 SYDVKM.

This clone was seen just once. The chain couples TRBV5-1 to TRBJ2-7; D gene uncertain. Germline loops: CDR1 SGHRS, CDR2 YFSETQ. The V end was cut by 2 bases, the J end by 5 bases, with 5 bases between. The CDR3 extends over 11 amino acids. The CDR3 sequence: CASSFRDEQYF. The CDR3 region has the DNA TGCGCCAGCAGCTTCCGGGACGAGCAGTACTTC.

The V and J genes are TRBV7-7 and TRBJ2-2; 9 bases align to TRBD1. This CDR3 is built from 15 residues. V lost 4 bases and J lost 4; bases outside the gene matches: 4. The germline gives CDR1 SSHAT, CDR2 FNYEAQ (reference sequence). CDR3 DNA: TGTGCCAGCAGCTCACAGGGGGCGGGCACCGGGGAGCTGTTTTTT. Protein product: CASSSQGAGTGELFF.

V usage is TRBV5-4 and J usage is TRBJ1-1; 7 bases map to TRBD1. The ends lost 4 bases at V and 0 bases at J; junction bases unmatched: 6. Germline CDR1 and CDR2: SGHNT and YYREEE (reference sequence). The CDR3 length is 15 residues. CDR3: CASSGKGTVNTEAFF. The CDR3 coding sequence is TGTGCCAGCAGCGGTAAGGGGACAGTGAACACTGAAGCTTTCTTT.

The chain links TRBV5-4 to TRBJ1-2, with D possibly matching TRBD1 (6 bases). The CDR3 sequence is 13 residues long. The germline V gene has CDR1 SGHNT and CDR2 YYREEE (reference sequence). V lost 0 bases and J 5 bases, leaving 8 bases between the germline ends. CDR3 nucleotides: TGTGCCAGCAGCTTGGCAGGGGTTTATGGCTACACCTTC. It is translated as CASSLAGVYGYTF.

This clone occurred a few times. The J gene is TRBJ2-7, the V gene TRBV7-3; 12 nucleotides line up with TRBD2. J was trimmed by 2 bases and V by 5 bases; bases with no gene match: 4. This CDR3 comprises 15 residues. Germline V gene lookup returns CDR1 SGHTA and CDR2 FQGTGA. CDR3 loop: CASSVRTSGAYEQYF. The CDR3 DNA is TGTGCCAGCAGCGTACGGACTAGCGGGGCCTACGAGCAGTACTTC.

The genes are TRBV23-1 and TRBJ1-3; D perhaps matches TRBD1 (5 bases). TRBV23-1 is annotated as an ORF whose role is uncertain. CDR3 length equals 17 residues. V lost 4 bases to trimming and J lost 3 bases, with 19 bases between them. The CDR3 DNA is TGCGCCAGCAGTCCCTCGCCGGGACTCGCTGGTGGAAACACCATATATTTT. It is translated as CASSPSPGLAGGNTIYF.